One and the same sample provided the 7 T cell receptor beta chains below, sequenced in a study of early T cells in non-severe SARS-CoV-2 infection (dated by TCRdb to about 2021). The method behind the library was 5' RACE. This sample was sequenced with a NextSeq 500. TCRdb reran the public reads through fastp at Q25 and MiXCR, keeping productive beta chains. Rows with one shared CDR3 protein collapse into an entry with the most common genes and DNA. This sample gives about 83,000 distinct CDR3 sequences in total; 12% of them show up just once. Of the sample, less than 8.5% is held by the ten largest clones. The specimen was whole blood. The receptor set was obtained from an adult who was a healthcare worker with PCR-confirmed SARS-CoV-2 infection or an uninfected control (not recorded which).

The chain carries TRBV6-6 and TRBJ2-7, with D possibly TRBD2 on 5 matching bases. The CDR3 consists of 14 residues. Germline V gene lookup returns CDR1 MNHNY and CDR2 SVGAGI (reference sequence). The germline V and J ends were trimmed by 3 bases and 2 bases, with 11 bases remaining between them. Here the CDR3 reads CASSYTSGPYEQYF. Here the CDR3 DNA reads TGTGCCAGCAGTTATACGAGCGGCCCCTACGAGCAGTACTTC.

This clonotype was counted ten times or more. The chain employs TRBV9 and TRBJ1-1, with 8 bases identical to TRBD1. CDR3 length: 16 residues. The trim removed 4 bases at V and 1 base at J, leaving 9 bases unmatched. Germline lookup yields CDR1 SGDLS and CDR2 YYNGEE. CDR3 region: CASSPRGQEGNTEAFF. The CDR3 bases are TGTGCCAGCAGCCCCAGGGGGCAAGAAGGGAACACTGAAGCTTTCTTT.

This clonotype showed up just a few times. The J gene is TRBJ2-4, the V gene TRBV20-1, with TRBD2 identical over 10 bases. CDR3 length: 15 amino acids. Germline assignment: CDR1 DFQATT and CDR2 SNEGSKA (reference sequence). With V trimmed by 4 bases and J by 9 bases, 12 bases remained unmatched. CDR3 bases: TGCAGTGCTAAAGAAGCGGGAGGGCCCCAAGGCATTCAGTACTTC. It translates to CSAKEAGGPQGIQYF.

This clonotype occurred many times. J is TRBJ2-7 and V is TRBV29-1; D not certain. From germline, CDR1 is SQVTM and CDR2 ANQGSEA. Trimming took 6 bases from V and 4 from J, leaving 19 bases between them. The CDR3 is 14 residues long. The CDR3 region has the DNA TGCAGCGTCGTTCTACGACCCCCCTCGTACGAGCAGTACTTC. Its translation: CSVVLRPPSYEQYF.

The chain is built from TRBV6-1 and TRBJ2-1; no definite D call. Trimming stripped 7 bases from V and 4 bases from J, with 8 bases between. The CDR3 loop spans 12 amino acids. Germline V gives CDR1 MNHNS, CDR2 SASEGT. The CDR3, as DNA: TGTGCCAGCAACCTTGCGTACAATGAGCAGTTCTTC. Translating gives CASNLAYNEQFF.

This clonotype was counted at least ten times. V gene TRBV18 combines with J gene TRBJ2-2; the D is unclear. Per the germline V gene, CDR1 is KGHSH and CDR2 is LQKENI. The CDR3 has 14 residues. Trimming left V 3 bases short and J 1 base short, with 6 bases between. The CDR3 DNA reads TGTGCCAGCTCACCCACAGAGAACACCGGGGAGCTGTTTTTT. It codes for CASSPTENTGELFF. The full variable domain, with the rest looked up from reference TRBV18 and TRBJ2-2, is NAGVMQNPRHLVRRRGQEARLRCSPMKGHSHVYWYRQLPEEGLKFMVYLQKENIIDESGMPKERFSAEFPKEGPSILRIQQVVRGDSAAYFCASSPTENTGELFFGEGSRLTVL.

In its sample, this clonotype was seen many times. The V and J genes are TRBV11-2 and TRBJ2-3; 12 bases align to TRBD2. Germline CDR1 reads SGHAT; CDR2 reads FQNNGV. CDR3 length equals 17 residues. The V segment lost 2 bases and the J segment 6 bases; nucleotides outside the gene matches: 9. CDR3 sequence (DNA): TGTGCCAGCAGCTTAATGGGACTAGCGGGTAACCCGGATACGCAGTATTTT. Translation gives CASSLMGLAGNPDTQYF.